The clone carrying this TCR beta chain has a count of ten or more. The antigen is not known. TCRdb used MiXCR to reprocess the RT-PCR reads, holding one entry per CDR3 protein. The top ten clones hold under 14% of a sample with approximately 680,000 distinct CDR3 sequences, 15% to 18% of them seen once. This record belongs to a study of response to subunit inactivated influenza vaccine. Findings and caveats of the study: There was a suggestion from the authors that each seasonal influenza vaccination recruits few new T cells.

Germline CDR1 is SGHDN and CDR2 is FVKESK. The CDR3 has 19 residues. V lost 5 bases, J lost 0 bases, and 26 bases lay in between. The sample was PBMCs from blood, taken roughly 12 days after vaccination. This chain uses TRBV14 with TRBJ2-7, with D maybe TRBD2 (6 bases). The sequence was obtained from a man aged 50-60 years who received an inactivated influenza vaccine. CDR3 DNA: TGTGCCAGCAGCACTAGCCCCTTCGTCCCGGGTCCGAGCTCCTACGAGCAGTACTTC. Translating it yields CASSTSPFVPGPSSYEQYF.